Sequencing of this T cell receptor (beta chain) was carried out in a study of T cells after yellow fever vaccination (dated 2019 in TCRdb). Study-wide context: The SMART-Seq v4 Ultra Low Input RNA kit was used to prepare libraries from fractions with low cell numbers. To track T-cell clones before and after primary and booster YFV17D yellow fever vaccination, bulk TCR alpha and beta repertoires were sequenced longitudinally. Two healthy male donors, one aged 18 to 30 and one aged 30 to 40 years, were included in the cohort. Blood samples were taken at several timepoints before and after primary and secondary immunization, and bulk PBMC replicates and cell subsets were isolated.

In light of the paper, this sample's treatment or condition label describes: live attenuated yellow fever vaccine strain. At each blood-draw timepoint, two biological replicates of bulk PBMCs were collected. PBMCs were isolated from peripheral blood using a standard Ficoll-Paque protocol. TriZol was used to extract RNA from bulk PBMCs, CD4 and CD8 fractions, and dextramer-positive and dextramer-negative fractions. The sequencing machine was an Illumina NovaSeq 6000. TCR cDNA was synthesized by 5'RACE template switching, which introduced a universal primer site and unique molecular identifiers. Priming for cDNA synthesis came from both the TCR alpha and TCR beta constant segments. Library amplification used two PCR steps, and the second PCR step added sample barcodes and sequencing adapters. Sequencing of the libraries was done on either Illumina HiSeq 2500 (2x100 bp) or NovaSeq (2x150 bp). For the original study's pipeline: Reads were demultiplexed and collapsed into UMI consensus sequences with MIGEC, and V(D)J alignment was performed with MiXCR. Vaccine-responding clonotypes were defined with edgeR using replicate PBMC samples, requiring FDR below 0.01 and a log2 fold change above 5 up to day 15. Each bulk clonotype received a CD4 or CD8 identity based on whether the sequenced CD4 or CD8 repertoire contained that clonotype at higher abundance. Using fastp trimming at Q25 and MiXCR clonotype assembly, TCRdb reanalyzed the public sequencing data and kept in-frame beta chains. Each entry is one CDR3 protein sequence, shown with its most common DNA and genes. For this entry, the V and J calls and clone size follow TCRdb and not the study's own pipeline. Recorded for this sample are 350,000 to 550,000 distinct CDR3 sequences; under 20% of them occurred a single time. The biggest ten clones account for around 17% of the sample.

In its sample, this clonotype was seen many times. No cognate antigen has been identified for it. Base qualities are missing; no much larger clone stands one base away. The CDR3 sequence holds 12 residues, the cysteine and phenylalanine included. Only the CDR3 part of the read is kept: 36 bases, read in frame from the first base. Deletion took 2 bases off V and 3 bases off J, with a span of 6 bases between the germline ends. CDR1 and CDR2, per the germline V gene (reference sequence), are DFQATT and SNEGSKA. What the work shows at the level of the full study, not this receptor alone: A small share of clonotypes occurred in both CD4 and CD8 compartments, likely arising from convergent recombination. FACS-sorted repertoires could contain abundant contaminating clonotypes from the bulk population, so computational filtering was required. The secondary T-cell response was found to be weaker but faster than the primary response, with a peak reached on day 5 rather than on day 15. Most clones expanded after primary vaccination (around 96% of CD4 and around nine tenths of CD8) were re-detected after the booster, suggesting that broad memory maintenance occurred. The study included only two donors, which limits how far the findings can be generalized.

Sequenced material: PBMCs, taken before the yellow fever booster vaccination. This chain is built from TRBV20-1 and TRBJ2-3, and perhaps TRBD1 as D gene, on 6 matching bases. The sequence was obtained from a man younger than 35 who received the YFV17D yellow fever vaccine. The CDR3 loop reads CSARQGTDTQYF. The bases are TGCAGTGCTAGACAGGGGACAGATACGCAGTATTTT.